This entry lists 20 T cell receptor beta chains sequenced from one sample in a study of T cell responses to AZD1222 COVID-19 vaccine. Sequencing was performed with immunoSEQ multiplex PCR; in TCRdb, only in-frame clones are kept and a portion is missing. The sample records approximately 20,000 clones, about 80% being singletons. The source material was peripheral blood, sampled on day 0 of AZD1222 vaccination. Every receptor here comes from an adult in good health.

The V gene is TRBV2, the J gene TRBJ2-3; 8 nucleotides agree with TRBD2. Germline V gene lookup returns CDR1 SNHLY and CDR2 FYNNEI. The V and J ends lost 5 bases and 5 bases, in that order; junction bases with no gene match: 9. This CDR3 contains 15 residues. The CDR3 coding sequence is TGTGCCAGCAGTCCTCGAGCGGGAGTGGGAGATACGCAGTATTTT. Translation: CASSPRAGVGDTQYF.

V usage is TRBV3-1 (or the pseudogene TRBV3-2) and J usage is TRBJ1-2, with TRBD1 matching over 7 bases. This CDR3 has 14 residues. V trimming: 2 bases; J trimming: 4 bases; junction bases outside the gene matches: 4. CDR1 LGHDT and CDR2 YNNKEL come from the germline V gene (reference sequence). The CDR3: CASSQTGTAYGYTF. The CDR3 coding sequence is TGTGCCAGCAGCCAAACCGGGACAGCCTATGGCTACACCTTC.

The chain is built from TRBV30 and TRBJ2-5; D not resolved. Germline V gene data show CDR1 as GTSNPN and CDR2 as SVGIG (reference sequence). Trimming stripped 1 base from V and 4 bases from J, with 16 bases between. There are 15 residues in the CDR3. The CDR3 nucleotides read TGTGCCTGGAGTGCCTCTAAGGCCTCCGGAGAGACCCAGTACTTC. Encoded protein: CAWSASKASGETQYF.

The chain uses TRBV9 and TRBJ1-3; no reliable D call. This CDR3 contains 16 residues. The V gene lost 0 bases and the J gene lost 1 base, with 11 bases spanning the gap. The germline gives CDR1 SGDLS, CDR2 YYNGEE. The CDR3 spells CASSVGSRVSGNTIYF. CDR3 in DNA: TGTGCCAGCAGCGTAGGGTCGAGGGTTTCTGGAAACACCATATATTTT.

This chain connects TRBV15 to TRBJ2-2; no firm D call. The germline V gene has CDR1 LNHNV and CDR2 YYDKDF (reference sequence). This CDR3 has 16 amino acids. V lost 1 base and J lost 3, with 12 bases in between. The CDR3 DNA sequence: TGTGCCACCAGCAGAGGGGTAGCAGGATACACCGGGGAGCTGTTTTTT. Translation: CATSRGVAGYTGELFF.

The rearrangement joins TRBV29-1 to TRBJ2-3, with D hard to call. The CDR3 runs 12 residues. V was pared by 3 bases and J by 2 bases, with 6 bases between. Per germline, CDR1 SQVTM and CDR2 ANQGSEA. The CDR3 coding sequence is TGCAGCGTTGACGATGACACAGATACGCAGTATTTT. Encoded protein: CSVDDDTDTQYF.

There are a few counts of this clone. A junction boundary mismatches the germline segment, possibly from a read error. The V call is TRBV7-3, the J call TRBJ2-1; TRBD2 agrees at 12 bases. CDR1 is SGHTA and CDR2 is FQGTGA in the germline V gene. The CDR3 totals 15 residues. CDR3 protein: CASSLTSGGYNEQFF. CDR3 coding DNA: TGTGCCAGCAGTTTAACTAGCGGGGGGTACAATGAGCAGTTCTTC.

This clone was detected a few times. The rearrangement links TRBV6-8 to TRBJ2-7; D not certain. Trimming stripped 4 bases from V and 6 bases from J, with 4 bases between. CDR1 is MNHGY and CDR2 is SAAAGT in the germline V gene. The CDR3 sequence is 10 residues long. CDR3 sequence (DNA): TGTGCCAGCAGTTCGGGCGAGCAGTACTTC. Amino acid sequence: CASSSGEQYF.

The chain uses TRBV19 and TRBJ1-2; D remains ambiguous. V dropped 8 bases and J dropped 2 bases, with 12 bases sitting between them. Looked up from germline, CDR1 is LNHDA and CDR2 is SQIVND (reference sequence). This CDR3 region has 13 residues. The CDR3 DNA reads TGTGCCAGTTCCGCAGACTTAAACTATGGCTACACCTTC. It is translated as CASSADLNYGYTF.

The gene calls are TRBV18 and TRBJ2-3, with D maybe TRBD2 (6 bases). The germline gives CDR1 KGHSH, CDR2 LQKENI. V shed 3 bases and J shed 1 base, with 14 bases lying between them. The CDR3 is made up of 16 amino acids. CDR3 residues: CASSPPLIAGTDTQYF. For the CDR3, the DNA is TGTGCCAGCTCACCCCCTCTGATAGCGGGCACAGATACGCAGTATTTT.

This rearrangement joins TRBV25-1 to TRBJ2-1; D is possibly TRBD1 (7 bases). The CDR3 loop spans 15 amino acids. CDR1 and CDR2 from the germline V gene are MGHDK and SYGVNS. V was trimmed by 3 bases and J by 4 bases, leaving 13 bases between them. The DNA of the CDR3 is TGTGCCAGCAGTGACGTGTCAGGGGGGTACAATGAGCAGTTCTTC. It translates to CASSDVSGGYNEQFF.

The CDR3 protein is CASSASGGRNSPLHF. CDR3 coding DNA: TGCGCCAGCAGCGCCTCGGGGGGAAGGAATTCACCCCTCCACTTT. V gene TRBV5-1 combines with J gene TRBJ1-6, with TRBD1 as a possible D gene (5 bases). V lost 4 bases, J lost 7 bases, and 15 bases lay in between. In germline, CDR1 is SGHRS, CDR2 YFSETQ. The CDR3 consists of 15 residues. Complete variable domain (other parts from reference TRBV5-1 and TRBJ1-6): KAGVTQTPRYLIKTRGQQVTLSCSPISGHRSVSWYQQTPGQGLQFLFEYFSETQRNKGNFPGRFSGRQFSNSRSEMNVSTLELGDSALYLCASSASGGRNSPLHFGNGTRLTVT.

CDR3 sequence: CASSSDRGNSPLHF. The CDR3 bases are TGTGCCAGCAGCTCAGACAGGGGGAATTCACCCCTCCACTTT. The chain links TRBV7-6 to TRBJ1-6; 9 bases align to TRBD1. Per germline, CDR1 SGHVS and CDR2 FNYEAQ. V lost 4 bases to trimming and J lost 7 bases; unmatched junction nucleotides: 2. The CDR3 consists of 14 residues.

The chain employs TRBV5-1 and TRBJ1-3; TRBD1 is a possible D gene (5 bases). V lost 0 bases to trimming and J lost 2 bases, with 12 bases between them. The V gene's germline CDR1 is SGHRS and CDR2 YFSETQ. This CDR3 is 16 amino acids long. As DNA, the CDR3 is TGCGCCAGCAGCTTGGTTGGGGCCGGGGCTGGAAACACCATATATTTT. Its protein product is CASSLVGAGAGNTIYF.

This chain uses TRBV6-5 with TRBJ2-2; the D gene is possibly TRBD2 (6 bases). This CDR3 contains 15 residues. Germline V gives CDR1 MNHEY, CDR2 SVGAGI. Between the trimmed V and J ends, which lost 4 bases and 1 base, there was a span of 10 bases. The CDR3 region has the DNA TGTGCCAGCAGTTCCCCAGCGGGGAACACCGGGGAGCTGTTTTTT. Its translation: CASSSPAGNTGELFF.

The chain carries TRBV28 and TRBJ1-1, with D tentatively TRBD1 (6 bases). CDR3 length equals 11 residues. Germline CDR1 reads MDHEN; CDR2 reads SYDVKM. This chain's CDR3 is CATGTHTEAFF. The CDR3, as DNA: TGTGCTACAGGGACCCACACTGAAGCTTTCTTT.

The chain employs TRBV2 and TRBJ2-1; either TRBD1 or TRBD2 may supply D (5 bases each). The CDR3 covers 11 residues. CDR1 SNHLY and CDR2 FYNNEI come from the germline V gene. Trimming cost V 2 bases and J 12 bases, with 8 bases left between them. The CDR3 nucleotides read TGTGCCAGCAGTGAAAAGGGGACGCAGTTCTTC. It is translated as CASSEKGTQFF.

This rearrangement joins TRBV5-1 to TRBJ2-3; D not resolved. Germline lookup yields CDR1 SGHRS and CDR2 YFSETQ. The CDR3 length is 16 residues. V lost 0 bases to trimming and J lost 6 bases, with 17 bases between them. The CDR3: CASSLGGEFAPDTQYF. The CDR3 nucleotides read TGCGCCAGCAGCTTGGGTGGCGAATTTGCCCCGGATACGCAGTATTTT. The full variable domain, in which reference TRBV5-1 and TRBJ2-3 provide the parts outside the CDR3, is KAGVTQTPRYLIKTRGQQVTLSCSPISGHRSVSWYQQTPGQGLQFLFEYFSETQRNKGNFPGRFSGRQFSNSRSEMNVSTLELGDSALYLCASSLGGEFAPDTQYFGPGTRLTVL.

In its sample, this clone was seen once. This chain connects TRBV3-1 (or the pseudogene TRBV3-2) to TRBJ1-3; a possible D gene is TRBD1 (6 bases). From germline, CDR1 is LGHDT and CDR2 YNNKEL (reference sequence). Trimming removed 2 bases at V and 3 bases at J, with 8 bases between. This CDR3 region has 14 residues. CDR3 sequence: CASSQWTVGNTIYF. The CDR3 bases are TGTGCCAGCAGCCAATGGACAGTTGGAAACACCATATATTTT.

The count of this clone is one. The chain uses TRBV7-3 and TRBJ2-1; 10 positions match TRBD2. Germline CDR1 SGHTA, CDR2 FQGTGA. The CDR3 contains 15 residues. Trimming took 1 base from V and 7 from J; bases not matched to a gene: 4. The CDR3 protein is CASSLSPTSGNEQFF. Here the CDR3 DNA reads TGTGCCAGCAGCTTAAGCCCGACTAGCGGGAATGAGCAGTTCTTC.